This TCR beta chain was sequenced for a study of control samples from healthy donors and cancer patients. TCRdb's copy holds only in-frame clones and misses some; the assay was immunoSEQ multiplex PCR. The sample lists 150,000 to 180,000 clones, approximately 96% occurring once. CDR1 and CDR2 from the germline V gene are MNHEY and SMNVEV (reference sequence). Trimming shortened V by 3 bases and J by 0 bases, and 12 bases separated the two germline ends. The CDR3 is 16 amino acids. The TCR sequence derives from a man aged 35 to 55 in good health. The chain joins TRBV27 to TRBJ2-1; either TRBD1 or TRBD2 may supply D (5 bases each). The sample consisted of blood. CDR3 sequence (DNA): TGTGCCAGCAGTTTCGTGGGGGAAGGCTCCTACAATGAGCAGTTCTTC. Translating it yields CASSFVGEGSYNEQFF.